These 30 T cell receptor beta chains were all obtained from the same sample, sequenced in a study of cytomegalovirus exposure and HLA in healthy donors. Measured with immunoSEQ multiplex PCR; TCRdb has only the in-frame clones, and not every one. This table holds about 300,000 clones, 70% to 90% found once. Sequenced: PBMCs. These receptors originate from a young woman in good health and CMV-seronegative.

The chain employs TRBV27 and TRBJ2-7; 10 bases agree with TRBD2. The V segment lost 5 bases and the J segment 3 bases; nucleotides outside the gene matches: 4. Germline CDR1 reads MNHEY; CDR2 reads SMNVEV (reference sequence). This CDR3 comprises 14 residues. The CDR3 protein is CASSPWTSGYEQYF. The CDR3, as DNA: TGTGCCAGCAGTCCTTGGACTAGCGGCTACGAGCAGTACTTC.

The CDR3 region has the DNA TGTGCCAGCAGTCACCGTCGGGGGTACAATGAGCAGTTCTTC. Its translation: CASSHRRGYNEQFF. V and J are TRBV28 and TRBJ2-1; D might be TRBD2 (6 bases). The CDR3 contains 14 residues. The V gene's germline CDR1 is MDHEN and CDR2 SYDVKM. Trimming took 5 bases from V and 4 from J, leaving 12 bases between them.

The genes are TRBV9 and TRBJ1-1; D not certain. Trimming pared 4 bases from V and 0 bases from J, leaving 13 bases between. The CDR3 is 15 amino acids. Germline V CDR1 and CDR2: SGDLS, YYNGEE. As DNA, the CDR3 is TGTGCCAGCAGCCCACCCAATGGCTTGAACACTGAAGCTTTCTTT. Translated, it gives CASSPPNGLNTEAFF.

The chain is built from TRBV2 and TRBJ1-1, with 7 bases aligning to TRBD1. This CDR3 comprises 15 residues. CDR1 is SNHLY, CDR2 FYNNEI, per germline. V shed 0 bases and J 5 bases; nucleotides not matched to a gene: 6. The CDR3 DNA sequence: TGTGCCAGCAGTGAAGCAGGTGGCAGGGGGACTGAAGCTTTCTTT. This sequence encodes CASSEAGGRGTEAFF.

The chain has TRBV18 and TRBJ2-7; TRBD2 is a possible D gene (7 bases). There are 15 residues in the CDR3. Trimming stripped 3 bases from V and 4 bases from J, with 16 bases between. Germline V gene sequence: CDR1 KGHSH, CDR2 LQKENI. CDR3 bases: TGTGCCAGCTCACCCCTTGGTCGGGGGGCTTACGAGCAGTACTTC. As protein: CASSPLGRGAYEQYF.

This chain uses TRBV2 with TRBJ1-2; 9 nucleotides agree with TRBD1. Germline-derived CDR1 and CDR2 are SNHLY and FYNNEI. The CDR3 consists of 13 residues. The ends lost 6 bases at V and 8 bases at J; junction bases unmatched: 7. This CDR3 reads CASSGDRAGGYTF. CDR3 DNA sequence: TGTGCCAGCAGCGGGGACAGGGCGGGGGGCTACACCTTC.

The chain combines TRBV5-4 with TRBJ1-1; the match to TRBD1 covers 8 bases. Germline V gene sequence: CDR1 SGHNT, CDR2 YYREEE (reference sequence). V lost 4 bases to trimming and J lost 3 bases; unmatched junction nucleotides: 8. The CDR3 contains 15 residues. CDR3 DNA sequence: TGTGCCAGCAGCAGGACAGGGTATAGGGACACTGAAGCTTTCTTT. This encodes CASSRTGYRDTEAFF.

J is TRBJ2-7 and V is TRBV27, with 13 bases fitting TRBD2. The V gene's germline CDR1 is MNHEY and CDR2 SMNVEV (reference sequence). The V and J ends lost 0 bases and 4 bases, in that order; junction bases with no gene match: 12. The CDR3 length is 19 residues. The CDR3 region is CASSLSPGGRLAGGYEQYF. CDR3 bases: TGTGCCAGCAGTTTATCCCCTGGGGGGCGACTAGCGGGAGGTTACGAGCAGTACTTC.

V is TRBV25-1 and J is TRBJ2-1; D perhaps matches TRBD2 (6 bases). CDR1 and CDR2 (germline): MGHDK, SYGVNS. This CDR3 has 13 amino acids. Trimming stripped 8 bases from V and 0 bases from J, with 8 bases between. CDR3 region: CASRGISYNEQFF. CDR3 in DNA: TGTGCCAGCCGGGGGATCTCCTACAATGAGCAGTTCTTC.

The table lists this clone with a count of one. Within the sample, other DNA sequences also encode this same CDR3. This chain links TRBV5-1 with TRBJ2-1; 8 bases fit TRBD2. This CDR3 region has 15 residues. CDR1 SGHRS and CDR2 YFSETQ come from the germline V gene. V gave up 0 bases and J gave up 3 bases; unmatched junction bases: 2. CDR3 sequence reads: CASSLEAGGYNEQFF. In DNA, the CDR3 is TGCGCCAGCAGCTTGGAGGCGGGGGGCTACAATGAGCAGTTCTTC.

The chain couples TRBV19 to TRBJ1-5; D is undetermined. Germline loops: CDR1 LNHDA, CDR2 SQIVND (reference sequence). Trimming cost V 9 bases and J 5 bases, with 17 bases left between them. The CDR3 loop spans 14 amino acids. This CDR3 is CASGTPGRDQPQHF. CDR3 DNA sequence: TGTGCCAGCGGTACCCCCGGGAGGGATCAGCCCCAGCATTTT.

This clone came up many times. This chain uses TRBV10-3 with TRBJ1-2, with D possibly being TRBD1 (6 bases). Trimming removed 4 bases from V and 6 bases from J, with 12 bases in between. CDR3 length: 13 amino acids. Germline V gene lookup returns CDR1 ENHRY and CDR2 SYGVKD. The CDR3 sequence is CAISGQGQNGYTF. Here the CDR3 DNA reads TGTGCCATCAGTGGGCAGGGGCAAAATGGCTACACCTTC.

This CDR3 reads CSALSTDTQYF. CDR3 coding DNA: TGCAGTGCCCTAAGTACAGATACGCAGTATTTT. The gene calls are TRBV20-1 and TRBJ2-3, with no clear D. CDR3 length: 11 amino acids. Between the trimmed V and J ends, which lost 6 bases and 3 bases, there was a span of 7 bases. Germline V CDR1 and CDR2: DFQATT, SNEGSKA (reference sequence).

Written as DNA, the CDR3 is TGTGCCAGCGTCGGTAATCCCTACGAGCAGTACTTC. Protein sequence: CASVGNPYEQYF. This rearrangement joins TRBV2 to TRBJ2-7; D gene unclear. Germline-derived CDR1 and CDR2 are SNHLY and FYNNEI. V lost 8 bases and J 2 bases, leaving 10 bases between the germline ends. CDR3 length: 12 residues. The entire variable domain, with the rest obtained from reference TRBV2 and TRBJ2-7, is as follows: EPEVTQTPSHQVTQMGQEVILRCVPISNHLYFYWYRQILGQKVEFLVSFYNNEISEKSEIFDDQFSVERPDGSNFTLKIRSTKLEDSAMYFCASVGNPYEQYFGPGTRLTVT.

J is TRBJ1-1 and V is TRBV4-2; TRBD1 agrees at 9 bases. This CDR3 contains 18 residues. The V segment lost 4 bases and the J segment 3 bases; nucleotides outside the gene matches: 15. Germline CDR1 is LGHNA and CDR2 is YNFKEQ. The CDR3 coding sequence is TGTGCCAGCAGCCGCTCAACCCACCGGGACAGGGAGGACACTGAAGCTTTCTTT. Translating it yields CASSRSTHRDREDTEAFF.

For this clone: The identical CDR3 is also encoded by other nucleotide sequences in the sample. The genes are TRBV30 and TRBJ2-1; D not certain. V lost 2 bases, J lost 7 bases, and 3 bases lay in between. CDR1 and CDR2 (germline): GTSNPN, SVGIG (reference sequence). The CDR3 is 10 residues long. The CDR3 sequence is CAWSRNEQFF. As DNA, the CDR3 is TGTGCCTGGAGTCGGAATGAGCAGTTCTTC.

Note on this clone: Distinct nucleotide sequences in the sample also encode this CDR3. The rearrangement uses TRBV28 and TRBJ2-7; TRBD2 matches 8 bases. Germline V gene lookup returns CDR1 MDHEN and CDR2 SYDVKM. Unmatched junction bases numbered 3, after V lost 4 bases and J lost 4 bases. This CDR3 comprises 13 residues. CDR3 sequence (DNA): TGTGCCAGCAGTTACGGGGGGGAGTACGAGCAGTACTTC. Its protein is CASSYGGEYEQYF.

The chain has TRBV5-4 and TRBJ1-2; 8 bases agree with TRBD1. Trimming at V came to 4 bases and at J to 6 bases, leaving 11 bases not matched to a gene. In germline, CDR1 is SGHNT, CDR2 YYREEE (reference sequence). The CDR3 totals 15 residues. CDR3 sequence: CASSPIGQGTNGYTF. The CDR3 coding sequence is TGTGCCAGCAGCCCGATTGGACAGGGAACGAATGGCTACACCTTC.

CDR3 DNA sequence: TGTGCCAGCAGCTTAGGCCATCGGCGGGTAGGGGAGGGGCTGAATGAGCAGTTCTTC. Its protein is CASSLGHRRVGEGLNEQFF. V is TRBV13 and J is TRBJ2-1; 7 bases map to TRBD2. The CDR3 is made up of 19 amino acids. With V trimmed by 0 bases and J by 7 bases, 18 bases remained unmatched. Germline-derived CDR1 and CDR2 are PRHDT and FYEKMQ (reference sequence). The variable domain in full, with the rest retrieved from reference TRBV13 and TRBJ2-1, is AAGVIQSPRHLIKEKRETATLKCYPIPRHDTVYWYQQGPGQDPQFLISFYEKMQSDKGSIPDRFSAQQFSDYHSELNMSSLELGDSALYFCASSLGHRRVGEGLNEQFFGPGTRLTVL.

For the CDR3, the DNA is TGTGCCAGCAGTCTGAGCGGGAGGACTACGCAGTATTTT. Its translation: CASSLSGRTTQYF. The chain has TRBV6-5 and TRBJ2-3; 9 bases fit TRBD2. Germline values: CDR1 MNHEY, CDR2 SVGAGI. V trimming: 5 bases; J trimming: 8 bases; junction bases outside the gene matches: 5. This CDR3 has 13 amino acids.

V usage is TRBV9 and J usage is TRBJ1-4; D is perhaps TRBD1 (6 bases). Trimming cost V 0 bases and J 7 bases, with 13 bases left between them. CDR1 SGDLS and CDR2 YYNGEE come from the germline V gene. The CDR3 is 15 residues long. CDR3 DNA: TGTGCCAGCAGCGTAGCAGGGGTGTCCGGTGAAAAACTGTTTTTT. Its translation is CASSVAGVSGEKLFF.

The J gene is TRBJ1-1, the V gene TRBV7-2; D possibly corresponds to TRBD1 (6 bases). This CDR3 comprises 12 residues. CDR1 SGHTA and CDR2 FQGNSA come from the germline V gene. Trimming removed 1 base from V and 7 bases from J, with 7 bases in between. CDR3 in DNA: TGTGCCAGCAGCTTAGGCAGGGGTGAAGCTTTCTTT. It encodes CASSLGRGEAFF.

V gene TRBV7-8 combines with J gene TRBJ2-5, with D possibly being TRBD2 (6 bases). Looked up from germline, CDR1 is SGHVS and CDR2 is FQNEAQ. Deletions cut 5 bases from V and 0 bases from J, with 16 bases between. CDR3 size: 16 residues. The CDR3 DNA reads TGTGCCAGCAGCATAATAGCGGACCCGTACCAAGAGACCCAGTACTTC. This encodes CASSIIADPYQETQYF. Looking up the rest from reference TRBV7-8 and TRBJ2-5 gives the full variable domain: GAGVSQSPRYKVAKRGQDVALRCDPISGHVSLFWYQQALGQGPEFLTYFQNEAQLDKSGLPSDRFFAERPEGSVSTLKIQRTQQEDSAVYLCASSIIADPYQETQYFGPGTRLLVL.

The V call is TRBV9, the J call TRBJ1-1; D call uncertain. The CDR3 runs 13 residues. V dropped 3 bases and J dropped 2 bases, with 8 bases sitting between them. CDR1 is SGDLS, CDR2 YYNGEE, per germline. CDR3 sequence reads: CASSDGINTEAFF. The CDR3 DNA is TGTGCCAGCAGCGACGGGATAAACACTGAAGCTTTCTTT.

The chain couples TRBV7-8 to TRBJ2-2; maybe TRBD2 (7 bases). V was trimmed by 3 bases and J by 4 bases, leaving 15 bases between them. Germline V CDR1 and CDR2: SGHVS, FQNEAQ. CDR3 size: 16 residues. CDR3 loop: CASSFPGRGGTGELFF. The CDR3 DNA reads as TGTGCCAGCAGCTTTCCGGGGAGGGGGGGCACCGGGGAGCTGTTTTTT.

This clone has only a few counts. The chain uses TRBV29-1 and TRBJ2-3, with 15 positions matching TRBD2. The germline gives CDR1 SQVTM, CDR2 ANQGSEA. Germline trimming cut 0 bases from V and 3 bases from J; bases unmatched to any gene: 4. This CDR3 has 17 residues. The CDR3 nucleotides read TGCAGCGTTGAAGAATTCGGACTAGCGGGAGGGACAGATACGCAGTATTTT. This codes for CSVEEFGLAGGTDTQYF.

V and J are TRBV27 and TRBJ2-1; D is possibly TRBD2 (6 bases). Germline loops: CDR1 MNHEY, CDR2 SMNVEV (reference sequence). Trimming cost V 3 bases and J 9 bases, with 12 bases left between them. This CDR3 comprises 13 residues. CDR3 region: CASSFAGRGEQFF. The CDR3 coding sequence is TGTGCCAGCAGTTTTGCGGGACGGGGTGAGCAGTTCTTC.

This clone was recorded many times. The chain carries TRBV6-1 and TRBJ2-3; TRBD1 matches at 9 bases. From germline, CDR1 is MNHNS and CDR2 SASEGT. The V and J ends lost 4 bases and 3 bases, in that order; junction bases with no gene match: 8. The CDR3 has 16 residues. The CDR3 sequence: CASSVVPGQGTDTQYF. The CDR3 region has the DNA TGTGCCAGCAGTGTAGTACCGGGACAGGGTACAGATACGCAGTATTTT.

In its sample, this clone was seen a few times. The chain carries TRBV30 and TRBJ1-1; 7 nucleotides match TRBD1. The CDR3 sequence is 15 residues long. The trim removed 3 bases at V and 6 bases at J, leaving 13 bases unmatched. Germline assignment: CDR1 GTSNPN and CDR2 SVGIG (reference sequence). DNA of the CDR3: TGTGCCTGGAGGGGGGACAGCCGGATAACCTCTGAAGCTTTCTTT. Protein product: CAWRGDSRITSEAFF.

The rearrangement uses TRBV15 and TRBJ2-1; 7 positions match TRBD1. The CDR3 contains 16 residues. With 3 bases clipped from V and 0 bases from J, the junction kept 5 bases outside the gene matches. Germline CDR1 LNHNV, CDR2 YYDKDF (reference sequence). The DNA for the CDR3 is TGTGCCACCAGCAGGGCCCGGGACAGCTCCTACAATGAGCAGTTCTTC. Translated, it gives CATSRARDSSYNEQFF.